The rows below give T cell receptor beta chains drawn from one sample of a study of response to subunit inactivated influenza vaccine. TCRdb re-analysed the RT-PCR reads in MiXCR, keeping a single row per CDR3 protein. The sample yields 150,000 to 200,000 distinct CDR3 sequences, roughly 8.7% seen once. The material was non-naive T cells sorted from PBMCs, obtained on the day of vaccination. The receptors derive from a man aged 45 to 65 who received an inactivated influenza vaccine. CDR3s include the opening cysteine and the closing phenylalanine or tryptophan. D genes are given only for firm matches. The size field is filled for only some rows; it gives once, few, many or a size class.

D: TRBD2; J: TRBJ2-1; size: few; V: TRBV4-2; DNA: TGTGCCAGCAGCCAAGAGGCTAGCGGTTACAATGAGCAGTTCTTC; CDR3: CASSQEASGYNEQFF
D: TRBD1; J: TRBJ2-2; size: few; V: TRBV5-8; DNA: TGTGCCAGCAACGGCGGGACAGGGCGCACCGGGGAGCTGTTTTTT; CDR3: CASNGGTGRTGELFF
D: TRBD1; J: TRBJ2-6; size: few; V: TRBV5-1; DNA: TGCGCCAGCAGCTTCGGACAGGGAGGCAACTCTGGGGCCAACGTCCTGACTTTC; CDR3: CASSFGQGGNSGANVLTF
D: TRBD1; J: TRBJ1-2; size: many; V: TRBV9; DNA: TGTGCCAGCAGCGTAAGGGGACAGGGGGCTGAGGGCTACACCTTC; CDR3: CASSVRGQGAEGYTF
D: TRBD2; J: TRBJ2-7; size: few; V: TRBV6-5; DNA: TGTGCCAGCAGTTACTCAGCCGGGACTAGCGGGACCTACGAGCAGTACTTC; CDR3: CASSYSAGTSGTYEQYF
D: .; J: TRBJ2-7; size: many; V: TRBV7-2; DNA: TGTGCCAGCAGCTTAGGGCAGGGTTGGATCTACGAGCAGTACTTC; CDR3: CASSLGQGWIYEQYF
D: .; J: TRBJ2-7; size: .; V: TRBV12-3/TRBV12-4; DNA: TGTGCCAGCAGTTTAGGCAGGGAACGATACGAGCAGTACTTC; CDR3: CASSLGRERYEQYF
D: TRBD2; J: TRBJ2-1; size: .; V: TRBV27; DNA: TGTGCCAGCAGTTCCCTCGGACTAGCGGGATTCGATGAGCAGTTCTTC; CDR3: CASSSLGLAGFDEQFF
D: .; J: TRBJ2-1; size: few; V: TRBV4-1; DNA: TGCGCCAGCAGCCGACGGGGGCAGGTGAGCTCCTACAATGAGCAGTTCTTC; CDR3: CASSRRGQVSSYNEQFF
D: TRBD1; J: TRBJ1-1; size: many; V: TRBV14; DNA: TGTGCCAGCAGCCAGTATATAGGACAGGCGGACACTGAAGCTTTCTTT; CDR3: CASSQYIGQADTEAFF
D: .; J: TRBJ1-4; size: .; V: TRBV4-3; DNA: TGCGCCAGCAGCCAAGTAGTTCCCCACGGGAGTAATGAAAAACTGTTTTTT; CDR3: CASSQVVPHGSNEKLFF
D: TRBD1; J: TRBJ1-1; size: .; V: TRBV6-2/TRBV6-3; DNA: TGTGCCAGCACATACAGGGGGCTGCGGACTGAAGCTTTCTTT; CDR3: CASTYRGLRTEAFF
D: .; J: TRBJ2-3; size: few; V: TRBV4-1; DNA: TGCGCCAGCAGCCGGATAATGCCAGGTGCAGATACGCAGTATTTT; CDR3: CASSRIMPGADTQYF
D: .; J: TRBJ2-6; size: few; V: TRBV6-2/TRBV6-3; DNA: TGTGCCAGCAGTTACTCAGGGGACGGGGCCAACGTCCTGACTTTC; CDR3: CASSYSGDGANVLTF
D: TRBD2; J: TRBJ2-3; size: .; V: TRBV20-1; DNA: TGCAGTGCGTTAGCGGGAGTGACAGATACGCAGTATTTT; CDR3: CSALAGVTDTQYF
D: TRBD1; J: TRBJ1-2; size: many; V: TRBV29-1; DNA: TGCAGCGTGGGGGGGGACAGGGGGATTGGTGGCTACACCTTC; CDR3: CSVGGDRGIGGYTF
D: TRBD2; J: TRBJ2-7; size: .; V: TRBV6-5; DNA: TGTGCCAGCAGTTACTCGGGACTAGCAGCACCCTACGAGCAGTACTTC; CDR3: CASSYSGLAAPYEQYF
D: .; J: TRBJ2-3; size: few; V: TRBV12-3/TRBV12-4; DNA: TGTGCCAGCAGTTTAATGGTTTTCACAGATACGCAGTATTTT; CDR3: CASSLMVFTDTQYF
D: .; J: TRBJ2-7; size: few; V: TRBV6-5; DNA: TGTGCCAGCAGTTACGCCGCCCTCGGAACCTACGAGCAGTACTTC; CDR3: CASSYAALGTYEQYF
D: TRBD1; J: TRBJ1-1; size: few; V: TRBV5-1; DNA: TGCGCCAGCAGCTGGGGGGGTGACAGGGACCCTGAAGCTTTCTTT; CDR3: CASSWGGDRDPEAFF
D: .; J: TRBJ1-6; size: few; V: TRBV18; DNA: TGTGCCAGCTCACAGGACATCCGCTCCTATAATTCACCCCTCCACTTT; CDR3: CASSQDIRSYNSPLHF
D: TRBD1; J: TRBJ1-2; size: many; V: TRBV6-1; DNA: TGTGCCAGCATTCGGGGACAGGGGGCCAGGAGCTACACCTTC; CDR3: CASIRGQGARSYTF
D: .; J: TRBJ2-7; size: .; V: TRBV11-2; DNA: TGTGCCAGCAGCTTGGGGTGGGGCCTCGCTGAGCAGTACTTC; CDR3: CASSLGWGLAEQYF
D: .; J: TRBJ2-3; size: .; V: TRBV4-2; DNA: TGTGCCAGCAGTCGGGGGCAGGGGGGCACAGATACGCAGTATTTT; CDR3: CASSRGQGGTDTQYF
D: .; J: TRBJ2-4; size: few; V: TRBV12-3/TRBV12-4; DNA: TGTGCCAGCGGATCGGCCAAAAACATTCAGTACTTC; CDR3: CASGSAKNIQYF
D: .; J: TRBJ1-4; size: few; V: TRBV7-9; DNA: TGTGCCAGCAGCTTAGCCTGGGATGAAAAACTGTTTTTT; CDR3: CASSLAWDEKLFF
D: TRBD1; J: TRBJ1-1; size: many; V: TRBV5-1; DNA: TGCGCCAGCAGCTTCTCCGCAGGGGGGAACACTGAAGCTTTCTTT; CDR3: CASSFSAGGNTEAFF
D: TRBD1; J: TRBJ2-5; size: .; V: TRBV5-1; DNA: TGCGCCAGCAGCCGGGGGACAGGGCGGGAAGAGACCCAGTACTTC; CDR3: CASSRGTGREETQYF
D: .; J: TRBJ2-7; size: many; V: TRBV7-8; DNA: TGTGCCAGCAGCTTAGCTCGGAGGGAGGTGCAGTACTTC; CDR3: CASSLARREVQYF
D: TRBD2; J: TRBJ2-3; size: many; V: TRBV4-2; DNA: TGTGCCAGCAGCCAAGCCCATGGTAGCGGGGGGGCCGGAGATACGCAGTATTTT; CDR3: CASSQAHGSGGAGDTQYF
D: TRBD1; J: TRBJ2-7; size: many; V: TRBV6-1; DNA: TGTGCCAGCAGAACTACCGGGACAGGGATCTACGAGCAGTACTTC; CDR3: CASRTTGTGIYEQYF
D: .; J: TRBJ2-1; size: few; V: TRBV7-9; DNA: TGTGCCAGCAGCTTAGGGAGGGGCTCCTACAATGAGCAGTTCTTC; CDR3: CASSLGRGSYNEQFF
D: .; J: TRBJ2-7; size: .; V: TRBV3-1; DNA: TGTGCCAGCACCCAGCAGGTCCCTTTGACCCACGAGCAGTACTTC; CDR3: CASTQQVPLTHEQYF
D: TRBD1; J: TRBJ1-5; size: few; V: TRBV30; DNA: TGTGCCTGGAGTCCGGGACAGGGGAGATTTCAGCCCCAGCATTTT; CDR3: CAWSPGQGRFQPQHF
D: .; J: TRBJ2-7; size: .; V: TRBV2; DNA: TGTGCCAGCAGTTCCCGGACAGTCTTAAACGAGCAGTACTTC; CDR3: CASSSRTVLNEQYF
D: TRBD2; J: TRBJ2-1; size: many; V: TRBV24-1; DNA: TGTGCCACCAGTGACCCGGGACTAGCGGGGTACAATGAGCAGTTCTTC; CDR3: CATSDPGLAGYNEQFF
D: TRBD1; J: TRBJ1-1; size: few; V: TRBV19; DNA: TGTGCCAGTAGGCTCAAACAGGGGAGTGAAGCTTTCTTT; CDR3: CASRLKQGSEAFF
D: TRBD1; J: TRBJ2-7; size: .; V: TRBV11-1; DNA: TGTGCCAGCAGCCCTCGGACAGGGAACTACGAGCAGTACTTC; CDR3: CASSPRTGNYEQYF
D: .; J: TRBJ2-2; size: .; V: TRBV6-2/TRBV6-3; DNA: TGTGCCAGCAGTGACGGACGGGCGAACACCGGGGAGCTGTTTTTT; CDR3: CASSDGRANTGELFF
D: .; J: TRBJ2-5; size: few; V: TRBV29-1; DNA: TGCAGCGGACTTCTCAGGGGAAAAGAGACCCAGTACTTC; CDR3: CSGLLRGKETQYF
D: .; J: TRBJ2-2; size: many; V: TRBV6-5; DNA: TGTGCCAGCAGTTTGGGCTCGGGCAGGGGAGCCGGGGAGCTGTTTTTT; CDR3: CASSLGSGRGAGELFF
D: .; J: TRBJ2-1; size: .; V: TRBV29-1; DNA: TGCAGCGTAGCCCCTACTAGTCTTTTTGAGCAGTTCTTC; CDR3: CSVAPTSLFEQFF
D: TRBD2; J: TRBJ2-2; size: few; V: TRBV7-2; DNA: TGTGCCAGCAGCCAAAGGCTAGCGGGGTTAGGTGCCGGGGAGCTGTTTTTT; CDR3: CASSQRLAGLGAGELFF
D: .; J: TRBJ1-2; size: many; V: TRBV10-3; DNA: TGTGCCATCAGTCTGACACCAAACTATGGCTACACCTTC; CDR3: CAISLTPNYGYTF
D: .; J: TRBJ2-1; size: few; V: TRBV5-6; DNA: TGTGCCAGCAGCTTGGTCTACAAGCGCGATGAGCAGTTCTTC; CDR3: CASSLVYKRDEQFF
D: .; J: TRBJ1-4; size: few; V: TRBV30; DNA: TGTGCCTGGAGTCAGGGGTCCTCAACTAATGAAAAACTGTTTTTT; CDR3: CAWSQGSSTNEKLFF